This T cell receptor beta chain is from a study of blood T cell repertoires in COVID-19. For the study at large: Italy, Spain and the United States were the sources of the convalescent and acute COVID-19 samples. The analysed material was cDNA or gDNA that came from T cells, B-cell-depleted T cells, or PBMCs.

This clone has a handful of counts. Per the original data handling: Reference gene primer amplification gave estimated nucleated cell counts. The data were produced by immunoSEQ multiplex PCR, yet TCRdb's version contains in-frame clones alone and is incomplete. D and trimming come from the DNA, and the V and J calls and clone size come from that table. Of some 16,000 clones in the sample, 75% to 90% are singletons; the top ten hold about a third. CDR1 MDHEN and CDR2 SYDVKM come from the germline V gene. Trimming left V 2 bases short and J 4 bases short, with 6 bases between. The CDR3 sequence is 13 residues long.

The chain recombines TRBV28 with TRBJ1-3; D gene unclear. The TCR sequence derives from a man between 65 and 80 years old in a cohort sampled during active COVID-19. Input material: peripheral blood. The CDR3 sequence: CASSLPGGNTIYF. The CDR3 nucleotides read TGTGCCAGCAGTTTACCCGGGGGAAACACCATATATTTT.